This T cell receptor beta chain was found in a study of blood T cell repertoires in COVID-19. Study in general: The United States, Italy and Spain provided the acute and convalescent COVID-19 samples. PBMCs, B-cell-depleted T cells, or T cells were the source of the cDNA or gDNA that made up the material.

CDR3 length equals 16 residues. Germline-derived CDR1 and CDR2 are MNHEY and SVGAGI. V was shortened by 0 bases and J by 1 base, with 10 bases between the two germline ends. Authors' methods: Cell counts per sample came from amplifying reference gene primers. Only in-frame clones appear in the TCRdb table, and some are missing; sequencing was by immunoSEQ multiplex PCR. V and J calls and clone size are those listed in that table; D and trimming were worked out from the DNA. Here the sample spans about 100,000 clones, more than 75% being singletons. The genes are TRBV6-5 and TRBJ2-4, with D tentatively TRBD2 (6 bases). Source material: peripheral blood. This receptor was obtained from a human donor in a cohort sampled during active COVID-19. The chain's CDR3 is CASSYSAAGAKNIQYF. CDR3 nucleotides: TGTGCCAGCAGTTACTCGGCGGCGGGGGCCAAAAACATTCAGTACTTC.